A single sample is the source of the 26 T cell receptor beta chains below, sequenced in a study of T cell responses to AZD1222 COVID-19 vaccine. Only in-frame clones appear in the TCRdb table, and some are missing; sequencing was by immunoSEQ multiplex PCR. The table lists roughly 90,000 clones, approximately 86% of them singletons, with about 6% in the top ten. Specimen: peripheral blood, collected on day 0 of AZD1222 vaccination. All receptors come from an adult in good health.

Notes on this clone: The sample contains more than one DNA sequence encoding this CDR3. J is TRBJ2-3 and V is TRBV29-1; 9 bases match TRBD2. The germline CDR1 and CDR2 sequences are SQVTM and ANQGSEA. The V gene end was trimmed by 6 bases and the J gene end by 2 bases; junction bases not matched to a gene: 6. CDR3 length: 14 amino acids. The CDR3 is CSVVPSGTTDTQYF. Written as DNA, the CDR3 is TGCAGCGTCGTACCTAGCGGGACCACAGATACGCAGTATTTT.

The chain combines TRBV7-9 with TRBJ1-6; 8 bases agree with TRBD1. Germline V gene lookup returns CDR1 SEHNR and CDR2 FQNEAQ (reference sequence). The CDR3 has 13 residues. V shed 5 bases and J 8 bases; nucleotides not matched to a gene: 2. The CDR3, as DNA: TGTGCCAGCAGCCTACAGGGGGATTCACCCCTCCACTTT. It yields the protein CASSLQGDSPLHF.

V and J are TRBV10-1 and TRBJ2-2; D perhaps matches TRBD2 (6 bases). CDR3 length: 17 residues. CDR1 and CDR2 from the germline V gene are WNHNN and SYGVQD (reference sequence). The V gene lost 6 bases and the J gene lost 2 bases, with 19 bases spanning the gap. The DNA of the CDR3 is TGCGCCAGCAGGGGGAGGATCCCCGGACTCAACACCGGGGAGCTGTTTTTT. Its translation: CASRGRIPGLNTGELFF.

The V gene is TRBV5-5, the J gene TRBJ2-5; no reliable D call. Germline V gene lookup returns CDR1 SGHKS and CDR2 YYEKEE (reference sequence). This CDR3 is 14 amino acids long. Trimming removed 0 bases at V and 1 base at J, with 7 bases between. Here the CDR3 DNA reads TGTGCCAGCAGCTTGGTGCACTTCCAAGAGACCCAGTACTTC. It encodes CASSLVHFQETQYF.

The gene calls are TRBV5-6 and TRBJ2-5; D may be TRBD1 or TRBD2 (7 bases each). CDR3 size: 15 residues. V lost 5 bases, J lost 5 bases, and 19 bases lay in between. Looked up from germline, CDR1 is SGHDT and CDR2 is YYEEEE. Written as DNA, the CDR3 is TGTGCCAGCAGAACTGACAGGGACTACCGGGAGACCCAGTACTTC. Protein product: CASRTDRDYRETQYF.

The chain carries TRBV6-6 and TRBJ1-4; D is uncertain. This CDR3 is built from 15 residues. V lost 1 base to trimming and J lost 0 bases, with 6 bases between them. CDR1 and CDR2 (germline): MNHNY, SVGAGI (reference sequence). DNA of the CDR3: TGTGCCAGCAGTTACTGGCGGCCAACTAATGAAAAACTGTTTTTT. It encodes CASSYWRPTNEKLFF.

The V call is TRBV6-5, the J call TRBJ1-1; D is perhaps TRBD1 (6 bases). The CDR3 is made up of 15 amino acids. Trimming removed 5 bases at V and 0 bases at J, with 13 bases between. Germline values: CDR1 MNHEY, CDR2 SVGAGI. CDR3 DNA sequence: TGTGCCAGCAGTCCCGGACAGTTCATGAACACTGAAGCTTTCTTT. It is translated as CASSPGQFMNTEAFF.

The chain links TRBV7-9 to TRBJ1-3; TRBD1 agrees at 8 bases. With V trimmed by 6 bases and J by 2 bases, 18 bases remained unmatched. The V gene's germline CDR1 is SEHNR and CDR2 FQNEAQ (reference sequence). CDR3 length: 19 amino acids. The CDR3 sequence: CASRSDLGQGDPTGNTIYF. Written as DNA, the CDR3 is TGTGCCAGCAGATCGGACCTCGGACAGGGCGACCCTACTGGAAACACCATATATTTT.

The chain uses TRBV6-2 or TRBV6-3 and TRBJ1-4, with a tentative D call TRBD1 (6 bases). Germline-derived CDR1 and CDR2 are MNHEY and SVGEGT. The CDR3 is 16 residues long. The V gene lost 5 bases and the J gene lost 0 bases, with 13 bases spanning the gap. The DNA for the CDR3 is TGTGCCAGCAGTCCACTCCGACAGGCAACTAATGAAAAACTGTTTTTT. It is translated as CASSPLRQATNEKLFF.

The chain recombines TRBV11-3 with TRBJ2-5; 7 bases are a match to TRBD1. This CDR3 region has 14 residues. Germline CDR1 and CDR2: SGHNT and YENEEA. The V segment lost 5 bases and the J segment 4 bases; nucleotides outside the gene matches: 7. The CDR3 sequence: CASSKTGYGETQYF. CDR3 DNA sequence: TGTGCCAGCAGCAAGACAGGGTACGGAGAGACCCAGTACTTC.

This sequence joins TRBV11-2 and TRBJ2-3; TRBD2 agrees at 7 bases. Germline trimming cut 0 bases from V and 5 bases from J; bases unmatched to any gene: 8. Germline V gives CDR1 SGHAT, CDR2 FQNNGV. This CDR3 is built from 16 residues. CDR3 residues: CASSLEWGGPGDTQYF. For the CDR3, the DNA is TGTGCCAGCAGCTTAGAGTGGGGAGGGCCGGGAGATACGCAGTATTTT.

The chain is built from TRBV2 and TRBJ1-2; no reliable D call. Germline V lookup: CDR1 SNHLY, CDR2 FYNNEI. V was pared by 5 bases and J by 7 bases, with 14 bases between. The CDR3 runs to 13 residues. CDR3 residues: CASSPQVSGGYTF. The CDR3 bases are TGTGCCAGCAGTCCTCAGGTATCCGGTGGCTACACCTTC. The full variable domain, in which reference TRBV2 and TRBJ1-2 provide the parts outside the CDR3, is EPEVTQTPSHQVTQMGQEVILRCVPISNHLYFYWYRQILGQKVEFLVSFYNNEISEKSEIFDDQFSVERPDGSNFTLKIRSTKLEDSAMYFCASSPQVSGGYTFGSGTRLTVV.

The CDR3 sequence is CASSAGTGQPQHF. Written as DNA, the CDR3 is TGTGCCAGCAGTGCGGGAACAGGGCAGCCCCAGCATTTT. The rearrangement uses TRBV6-4 and TRBJ1-5; D is perhaps TRBD1 (6 bases). This CDR3 is 13 amino acids long. V lost 4 bases and J lost 7, with 11 bases in between. From germline, CDR1 is MRHNA and CDR2 SNTAGT.

V is TRBV20-1 and J is TRBJ1-1; 9 bases are shared with TRBD1. Losses at the gene ends were 3 bases for V and 1 base for J; bases not matched to a gene: 3. Germline V CDR1 and CDR2: DFQATT, SNEGSKA (reference sequence). The CDR3 spans 14 residues. CDR3 protein: CSASRDRANTEAFF. For the CDR3, the DNA is TGCAGTGCTAGTAGGGACAGGGCGAACACTGAAGCTTTCTTT.

The genes are TRBV9 and TRBJ2-2, with 9 positions matching TRBD2. Germline assignment: CDR1 SGDLS and CDR2 YYNGEE. Unmatched junction bases numbered 4, after V lost 2 bases and J lost 5 bases. The CDR3 has 15 residues. The CDR3 region is CASSVRREGTGELFF. CDR3 bases: TGTGCCAGCAGCGTTAGGCGGGAGGGTACCGGGGAGCTGTTTTTT. Together with reference TRBV9 and TRBJ2-2, the CDR3 gives the full variable domain: DSGVTQTPKHLITATGQRVTLRCSPRSGDLSVYWYQQSLDQGLQFLIQYYNGEERAKGNILERFSAQQFPDLHSELNLSSLELGDSALYFCASSVRREGTGELFFGEGSRLTVL.

This chain connects TRBV7-2 to TRBJ2-7; TRBD1 is a possible D gene (6 bases). Deletions cut 5 bases from V and 6 bases from J, with 14 bases between. In germline, CDR1 is SGHTA, CDR2 FQGNSA. This CDR3 is built from 13 residues. The CDR3 region has the DNA TGTGCCAGCAGCAATACAGGGTTCTCCGAGCAGTACTTC. Translation: CASSNTGFSEQYF.

The chain is built from TRBV29-1 and TRBJ1-5; D might be TRBD1 (5 bases). The CDR3 totals 13 residues. The V gene lost 4 bases and the J gene lost 5 bases, with 12 bases spanning the gap. The germline V gene has CDR1 SQVTM and CDR2 ANQGSEA. CDR3 in amino acids: CSVASGVDQPQHF. The CDR3 DNA follows: TGCAGCGTTGCATCGGGGGTCGATCAGCCCCAGCATTTT. Full variable domain (missing parts from reference TRBV29-1 and TRBJ1-5): SAVISQKPSRDICQRGTSLTIQCQVDSQVTMMFWYRQQPGQSLTLIATANQGSEATYESGFVIDKFPISRPNLTFSTLTVSNMSPEDSSIYLCSVASGVDQPQHFGDGTRLSIL.

The chain recombines TRBV2 with TRBJ2-1; 9 bases fit TRBD2. This CDR3 is 16 amino acids long. Germline CDR1 reads SNHLY; CDR2 reads FYNNEI. The trim removed 2 bases at V and 5 bases at J, leaving 7 bases unmatched. The DNA of the CDR3 is TGTGCCAGCAGTGAATTGGGCGGGAGGGACGACAATGAGCAGTTCTTC. Its translation is CASSELGGRDDNEQFF.

The V gene is TRBV19, the J gene TRBJ2-1; 8 nucleotides align to TRBD2. Germline CDR1 reads LNHDA; CDR2 reads SQIVND (reference sequence). V shed 5 bases and J 4 bases; nucleotides not matched to a gene: 7. CDR3 length equals 15 residues. CDR3 amino acids: CASSPKRGLYNEQFF. The CDR3, as DNA: TGTGCCAGTAGTCCTAAGCGGGGGCTATACAATGAGCAGTTCTTC. Drawing the rest from reference TRBV19 and TRBJ2-1, the complete variable domain is DGGITQSPKYLFRKEGQNVTLSCEQNLNHDAMYWYRQDPGQGLRLIYYSQIVNDFQKGDIAEGYSVSREKKESFPLTVTSAQKNPTAFYLCASSPKRGLYNEQFFGPGTRLTVL.

The CDR3 DNA is TGTGCCAGCAGCCCACTCAGGGAGAACACTGAAGCTTTCTTT. This codes for CASSPLRENTEAFF. This rearrangement joins TRBV7-9 to TRBJ1-1, with D tentatively TRBD1 (5 bases). The CDR3 contains 14 residues. The germline CDR1 and CDR2 sequences are SEHNR and FQNEAQ (reference sequence). Trimming left V 5 bases short and J 1 base short, with 11 bases between.

The chain is built from TRBV3-1 (or the pseudogene TRBV3-2) and TRBJ1-6; D may be TRBD1 (5 bases). Deletions cut 3 bases from V and 1 base from J, with 13 bases between. There are 17 residues in the CDR3. Looked up from germline, CDR1 is LGHDT and CDR2 is YNNKEL (reference sequence). CDR3 sequence reads: CASSQGGSGSYNSPLHF. The DNA for the CDR3 is TGTGCCAGCAGCCAGGGGGGATCGGGGTCCTATAATTCACCCCTCCACTTT.

This chain links TRBV9 with TRBJ2-1, with TRBD2 matching 13 bases. The germline CDR1 and CDR2 sequences are SGDLS and YYNGEE. Trimming cost V 4 bases and J 8 bases; bases outside gene matches: 18. The CDR3 extends over 19 amino acids. Written as DNA, the CDR3 is TGTGCCAGCAGCCCTAGGACTAGCGGGAGTTATACAAACGGCGATGAGCAGTTCTTC. Its translation: CASSPRTSGSYTNGDEQFF.

This clone was seen a few times. The chain combines TRBV5-1 with TRBJ2-7; D gene unclear. CDR1 and CDR2 (germline): SGHRS, YFSETQ. V lost 4 bases to trimming and J lost 4 bases, with 18 bases between them. The CDR3 covers 15 residues. In nucleotides, the CDR3 is TGCGCCAGCAGCCCCTCCGCCCGGGCGAGTTACGAGCAGTACTTC. Protein: CASSPSARASYEQYF.

The J gene is TRBJ2-3, the V gene TRBV10-3; D remains ambiguous. Germline lookup yields CDR1 ENHRY and CDR2 SYGVKD. V was clipped by 5 bases and J by 6 bases, with 9 bases between them. This CDR3 comprises 12 residues. CDR3 coding DNA: TGTGCCATCAGTAGACTCCCCGATACGCAGTATTTT. It translates to CAISRLPDTQYF.

This chain uses TRBV30 with TRBJ1-1, with D maybe TRBD1 (5 bases). Germline lookup yields CDR1 GTSNPN and CDR2 SVGIG (reference sequence). With 2 bases removed from V and 4 bases from J, the gap between germline ends came to 8 bases. The CDR3 is 12 residues long. DNA of the CDR3: TGTGCCTGGAGTAGGACACTCACTGAAGCTTTCTTT. Amino acid sequence: CAWSRTLTEAFF. The complete variable domain, with remaining parts taken from reference TRBV30 and TRBJ1-1, reads SQTIHQWPATLVQPVGSPLSLECTVEGTSNPNLYWYRQAAGRGLQLLFYSVGIGQISSEVPQNLSASRPQDRQFILSSKKLLLSDSGFYLCAWSRTLTEAFFGQGTRLTVV.

Here the CDR3 reads CASGESTGGMGGYTF. CDR3 sequence (DNA): TGCGCCAGCGGAGAATCGACAGGGGGAATGGGTGGCTACACCTTC. The chain is built from TRBV5-1 and TRBJ1-2; 9 bases are a match to TRBD1. This CDR3 contains 15 residues. Per germline, CDR1 SGHRS and CDR2 YFSETQ. V was pared by 7 bases and J by 7 bases, with 14 bases of the junction left unmatched.